This entry is about one T cell receptor (beta chain). Its antigen is not known. The CDR3 is 19 amino acids. Trimming took off 1 base at V and 0 bases at J, with 20 bases between the two ends. The germline V gene encodes CDR1 SGHRS and CDR2 YFSETQ. The investigators amplified TCR beta CDR3 regions from RNA transcripts. The TCR CDR3 was amplified in a first-round RT-PCR using the HTBI primer set. From the multiplex PCR reads, TCRdb called clonotypes with MiXCR, one entry per CDR3 protein. The table lists hundreds of thousands of distinct CDR3 sequences, 15% to 18% of them singletons. The entry originates in a study of T cells in Graves' hyperthyroidism and ophthalmopathy. Isolation of PBMCs was performed on around 9.4 ml fresh peripheral blood. Whole-study findings and limits: Most thyroid clonotypes with frequency above 0.001 were detected in blood.

Specimen: blood. The rearrangement links TRBV5-1 to TRBJ2-4, with D tentatively TRBD1 (6 bases). This sequence originates from a woman aged 18-35 years with Graves' hyperthyroidism. The CDR3 DNA sequence: TGCGCCAGCAGCTTGAACCCGGGACAAAGCCTACTAGCCAAAAACATTCAGTACTTC. This gives the protein CASSLNPGQSLLAKNIQYF.